This TCR beta chain was sequenced during a study of shared clonotypes between healthy human individuals. As concerns this clone: Its antigen is still unknown.

CDR3 length equals 13 residues. The V gene's germline CDR1 is SGHDT and CDR2 YYEEEE. The J segment lost 10 bases and the V segment lost 1 base, leaving 5 bases of the junction unmatched. Points from the study as a whole: Memory subsets had estimated richness that was generally smaller than that of naive subsets. Some naive CD4 clonotypes, roughly 4.8%, turned up in common across several donors.

Only CD45RO-negative cells positively selected for CCR7 counted as naive CD8 cells, so terminally differentiated effector memory CD45RA+ cells were excluded. The assay ran at deep level. For sorted subsets, approximately 200 ng DNA per replicate equaled roughly 30,000 T cell genomes. Here immunoSEQ multiplex PCR was the method, and the copy in TCRdb shows in-frame clones only, minus some. The repertoire consists of millions of clones, with roughly 95% occurring once and the leading ten covering 0.9% to 1.3%. V usage is TRBV5-6 and J usage is TRBJ2-1, with 7 bases that match TRBD2. The source is a man aged 18 to 29 in good health. The material sequenced was naive CD8+ T cells sorted from blood. CDR3 loop: CASSLISGGEQFF. Here the CDR3 DNA reads TGTGCCAGCAGCTTGATTTCGGGGGGAGAGCAGTTCTTC.